What follows are 8 T cell receptor beta chains derived from one specimen sequenced in a study of cytomegalovirus exposure and HLA in healthy donors. It was with 60 Vbeta and 13 Jbeta primers that the PCR ran. Profiled with immunoSEQ multiplex PCR; TCRdb holds only in-frame clones, not every one. The sample records more than 90,000 clones, less than 80% being singletons. Sequences were obtained from PBMCs. The receptors come from a man aged 35 to 55 in good health and CMV-seronegative.

The chain uses TRBV4-2 and TRBJ2-5, with 15 bases that match TRBD2. Germline V lookup: CDR1 LGHNA, CDR2 YNFKEQ. The CDR3 sequence is 20 residues long. Unmatched junction bases numbered 14, after V lost 4 bases and J lost 2 bases. The CDR3 spells CASSLGLAGGPTRQQETQYF. The CDR3 nucleotides are TGTGCCAGCAGCCTAGGACTAGCGGGGGGGCCTACAAGGCAGCAAGAGACCCAGTACTTC.

V usage is TRBV4-1 and J usage is TRBJ1-1; 9 bases are a match to TRBD1. Germline V gene lookup returns CDR1 MGHRA and CDR2 YSYEKL. CDR3 length: 15 amino acids. Losses at the gene ends were 3 bases for V and 0 bases for J; bases not matched to a gene: 2. CDR3 region: CASSHRQGVNTEAFF. The CDR3 nucleotides are TGCGCCAGCAGCCATAGACAGGGGGTGAACACTGAAGCTTTCTTT.

This clone has just a few counts. The gene calls are TRBV5-1 and TRBJ2-1; TRBD2 matches at 8 bases. Germline lookup yields CDR1 SGHRS and CDR2 YFSETQ. This CDR3 is built from 15 residues. V lost 2 bases and J lost 4; bases outside the gene matches: 5. The CDR3 here is CASSFQTSGYNEQFF. For the CDR3, the DNA is TGCGCCAGCAGCTTTCAAACTAGCGGATACAATGAGCAGTTCTTC.

V gene TRBV19 combines with J gene TRBJ1-5, with 7 positions matching TRBD1. V shed 4 bases and J 1 base; nucleotides not matched to a gene: 7. Germline values: CDR1 LNHDA, CDR2 SQIVND (reference sequence). This CDR3 contains 16 residues. CDR3 DNA: TGTGCCAGTAGTAGCGGGGACAGTTGGAGCAATCAGCCCCAGCATTTT. Translated: CASSSGDSWSNQPQHF.

The chain employs TRBV5-1 and TRBJ2-6, with TRBD1 matching over 8 bases. CDR1 is SGHRS, CDR2 YFSETQ, per germline. The V gene end was trimmed by 0 bases and the J gene end by 7 bases; junction bases not matched to a gene: 6. The CDR3 length is 16 residues. The CDR3: CASSLGLDRGANVLTF. In DNA form, the CDR3 reads TGCGCCAGCAGCTTGGGGTTAGACAGGGGAGCCAACGTCCTGACTTTC.

The table lists this clone with a count of one. The J gene is TRBJ1-2, the V gene TRBV5-4; 7 bases line up with TRBD1. Germline CDR1 reads SGHNT; CDR2 reads YYREEE (reference sequence). V was pared by 2 bases and J by 2 bases, with 3 bases of the junction left unmatched. The CDR3 runs to 14 residues. The DNA of the CDR3 is TGTGCCAGCAGCTTTTCAGGGGGAAACTATGGCTACACCTTC. Translating gives CASSFSGGNYGYTF.

The chain joins TRBV10-3 to TRBJ1-2, with D tentatively TRBD1 (6 bases). The V gene's germline CDR1 is ENHRY and CDR2 SYGVKD. V lost 0 bases to trimming and J lost 6 bases, with 11 bases between them. CDR3 size: 14 residues. The CDR3 protein is CAISESQGLDGYTF. The CDR3 coding sequence is TGTGCCATCAGTGAGTCACAGGGCCTGGATGGCTACACCTTC.

The chain couples TRBV19 to TRBJ2-7; 7 nucleotides align to TRBD1. With V trimmed by 4 bases and J by 1 base, 7 bases remained unmatched. The CDR3 spans 15 residues. From germline, CDR1 is LNHDA and CDR2 SQIVND (reference sequence). The CDR3 region has the DNA TGTGCCAGTAGTAACCCCGGGGACAGATCCTACGAGCAGTACTTC. Translated, it gives CASSNPGDRSYEQYF.